A single T cell receptor beta chain is shown here with its context. Which antigen it targets is not known. Base-call qualities are not available, and no considerably larger clone is one nucleotide away. This sample was taken from a study of cytomegalovirus exposure and HLA in healthy donors (dated by TCRdb to the late 2010s). Regarding the research as a whole: According to an earlier analysis of 450 to 650 of the donors, some 170 million T cells yielded roughly 100 million unique TCR beta sequences and roughly 280 Gb of sequence data. Approximately 300 gigabases of sequencing data and around 85 million unique TCR sequences made up an early release that covered under 750 HLA-typed donors. Of the roughly 390 genotyped donors, roughly 80% were placed in the genetic ancestry cluster associated with self-reported Caucasian donors. The aim of the study was to test whether cataloging public T cell receptors could identify signatures of past pathogen exposure. Using immunosequencing, the study profiled T cell repertoires from 500 to 800 subjects and related those repertoires to cytomegalovirus serostatus. Besides the first cohort of more than 650 subjects, a separate validation cohort made up of roughly 120 different subjects was used. To predict cytomegalovirus infection status, the study brought together high-throughput TCR immunosequencing, statistical association of individual TCRs with disease status, and machine learning. To study patterns of TCR occurrence, a later analysis re-analyzed previously published TCR beta repertoires from 650 to 750 donors and added high-resolution HLA genotyping. Rather than drawing on any new phenotypic data, the later analysis identified candidate immune exposures from TCR beta sequences and the way those sequences occurred across donors. An earlier analysis of nearly 600 of the donors applied high-throughput TCR beta sequencing to assess whether each TCR beta V gene segment acted as functional or pseudogenic. Donor age, sex, ethnicity and CMV serostatus were collected together with the repertoire data. A later genetic analysis used genome-wide SNP genotypes for about 65% of the 666 donors, treating that subset as a discovery cohort. All discovery cohort repertoires had been generated using a single sequencing platform. Class I and class II HLA loci were covered by the typing at four-digit resolution. Typing coverage differed by locus: A, B, C, DRB1 and DQB1 were typed in about 620-630 donors, DQA1 in 522, DPA1 in approximately 610, and DPB1 in approximately 450. About five DR-DQ haplotypes were treated as single units for association and clustering because of strong linkage in the cohort. On average, around 240,000 unique TCR beta nucleotide sequences were sequenced per donor among roughly 430 genotyped donors of the cohort, with roughly 18% of those sequences being non-productive.

V ends up 0 bases short and J 2 bases short, with an unmatched junction base count of 6. Counted from cysteine to phenylalanine, this CDR3 has 17 amino acids. Only the CDR3 DNA is retained, 51 bases long and in frame from the first base. CDR1 and CDR2 are read off the germline V gene (reference sequence) as SGHNT and YYREEE. Library method: the immunoSEQ multiplex PCR assay. For the multiplex PCR, a mixture combining 60 forward primers for TCR Vbeta segments and 13 reverse primers for TCR Jbeta segments was used. A multiplex PCR assay on genomic DNA amplified the CDR3 region of rearranged TCR beta genes. On the Illumina HiSeq System, the amplified TCR beta libraries were sequenced as 87-base-pair reads. The original methods were these. In a later analysis, some 80 million unique TCR beta chains were counted across the 650 to 700 repertoires, and roughly 10 million of these chains were shared by at least two donors. Raw reads were error-corrected and collapsed into unique sequences by a nearest-neighbor algorithm in which closely related sequences were merged to remove PCR and sequencing errors. To assign V, D and J gene segments, CDR3 sequences were aligned to IMGT reference sequences. For a sequence to be retained, at least a six-nucleotide match to both a V gene segment and a J gene segment was required. Rearrangements were classified as productive when the CDR3 lacked stop codons and remained in frame with V and J, and all other rearrangements were classified as non-productive. Following IMGT convention, CDR3 was defined as the stretch from the second conserved V-encoded cysteine up to the conserved J-encoded phenylalanine. Sequences without an unambiguous match to a single V gene segment were excluded from the earlier analysis of about 630 of the donors. An earlier analysis of about 590 of the donors classified V segments as functional when productive rearrangements were above 56.7% and as segregating when the standard deviation between donors was above 5%. A statistical classification framework was built for diagnosing cytomegalovirus status from the catalog of TCR beta chain sequences. A later analysis assigned V and J genes by comparing TCR nucleotide sequences with IMGT/GENE-DB human TR gene sequences. Using the TCRdist pipeline, a later analysis assigned CDR3 sequences along with most-parsimonious VDJ recombination scenarios. A later analysis defined each TCR beta chain by its CDR3 amino acid sequence plus V-gene family, and excluded reads lacking a unique V-gene family. In a later analysis, a few hundred highly shared, low-generation-probability nucleotide sequences were removed to address suspected cross-contamination and a sequencing artifact. In a later analysis, a clonal expansion index was calculated for each public chain from normalized within-repertoire ranks of inferred template counts. Generation probabilities in a later analysis came from a VDJ recombination model fitted to out-of-frame rearrangements, and those results were checked against IGoR. A later analysis scored TCR-TCR, TCR-HLA and TCR-CMV co-occurrence with hypergeometric tests, applying a repertoire-size bias correction to TCR pairs. In a later analysis, false discovery rates were estimated by permuting HLA or CMV assignments 20 times. In a later analysis, co-occurring TCRs were grouped using DBSCAN, and TCRdist sequence similarity was added for clustering within HLA-allele-positive subsets. Repertoires with fewer than 30,000 or more than 120,000 public chains, plus five repertoires with anomalous nucleotide sharing, were excluded from co-occurrence clustering. The table was pulled from immuneACCESS by TCRdb, which kept in-frame rearrangements only. Such tables lose some clones; where checked, under half of the loss comes from unresolved V genes, and the rest has no known cause. V and J calls and clone size are copied from that table; D and trimming were computed from the DNA. This sample is represented by over 200,000 clones; 65% to 75% of them were singletons. In total, the top ten clones hold less than 2% of the sample.

Study-level results and caveats: Most CMV-associated TCR beta chains appeared to be HLA-restricted in a later analysis, and the HLA associations seemed to be driven largely by CMV exposure. A further reported finding was that TCR beta sequences accurately predicted the HLA-A and HLA-B alleles for most subjects in the first cohort. When HLA alleles, especially DR and DQ, strongly co-occurred, attributing TCR associations to individual alleles was difficult. Linkage disequilibrium might explain the correlated functional status among segregating V segments, but an unknown experimental factor could not be excluded. In a later analysis, HLA-associated TCR beta chains were found to be more clonally expanded and to have lower generation probabilities than equally common non-associated chains. The sequencing pipeline was judged likely to have produced a cluster of highly shared sequence variants as a technical artifact. In a later genetic analysis, a missense DCLRE1C variant was associated with V-gene and J-gene trimming of TCR beta chains, and the association was replicated in an independent cohort. Most TCR sequences were observed very rarely across donors, whereas some public TCRs were present in many individuals. This cohort had only TCR beta chains sequenced, and the lack of alpha or paired-chain data limited which features could be detected. Sequencing depth was assumed to be roughly uniform across donors in the presence/absence analyses, though that assumption may not hold. The only immune exposure information available for the cohort was CMV serostatus. In the study, roughly 160 TCR beta chains were listed as associated with cytomegalovirus. Because HLA typing was missing for some donors at each locus, association tests included only the typed subset. Because counts were too low, roughly 17 rarely observed V segments, including chromosome 9 orphons, were left out of the earlier analysis of a few hundred of the donors. In an earlier analysis of roughly 500 of the donors, most TCR beta V segments appeared in productive rearrangements about 87% or about 30% of the time, broadly matching IMGT annotations. In a later genetic analysis, fewer N-insertions in productive TCRs were reported among donors in an Asian-associated ancestry cluster than the roughly 670-donor mean. Specific HLA alleles were associated with 16,951 TCR beta sequences at a false discovery rate of 0.05 in a later analysis. Three of the identified cytomegalovirus-associated TCR beta chains were confirmed in vitro to be specific for cytomegalovirus antigens. According to the authors, the approach could potentially be generalized to other disease states and immunological phenotypes. According to a later analysis, parvovirus B19, influenza, CMV and Epstein-Barr virus appeared linked to several top co-occurrence clusters. The classifier was reported to diagnose cytomegalovirus status with high specificity and sensitivity in both the original cohort and the validation cohort. In a later analysis, TCR association rates were found to vary across HLA loci, with the most associated TCRs seen for DRB1 alleles and the fewest for HLA-C alleles. The 87-base-pair reads could not distinguish some IMGT-functional V segments, including TRBV6-2 and TRBV6-3, so those segments were excluded.

In total, around 600 healthy bone marrow donors made up the cohort. Cohort members were all nominally healthy when sampled, although unrecorded immune exposures were likely present. The donor tested CMV seronegative and was one of the 352 seronegative cohort members. Each donor provided a peripheral blood sample, and peripheral blood mononuclear cells were used for TCR beta sequencing. The Qiagen DNeasy Blood Extraction Kit was used to extract genomic DNA from the blood cell samples. Sequencing was done on a sample of PBMCs. The chain links TRBV5-4 with TRBJ2-5; a stretch of 11 junction bases matches TRBD2. The receptor's source is a woman younger than 45 in good health and CMV-seronegative. The bases are TGTGCCAGCAGCTTGGACCTAGCGGGGGGAGTACAAGAGACCCAGTACTTC. It specifies CASSLDLAGGVQETQYF.